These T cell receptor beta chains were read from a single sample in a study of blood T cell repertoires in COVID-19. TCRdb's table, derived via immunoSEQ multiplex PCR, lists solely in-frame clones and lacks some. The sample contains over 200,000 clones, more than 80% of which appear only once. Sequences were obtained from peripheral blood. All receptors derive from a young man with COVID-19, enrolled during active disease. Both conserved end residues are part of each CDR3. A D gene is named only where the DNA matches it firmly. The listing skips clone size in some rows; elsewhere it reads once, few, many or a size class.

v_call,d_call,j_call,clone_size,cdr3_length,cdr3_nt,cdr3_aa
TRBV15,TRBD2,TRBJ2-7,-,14,TGTGCCACCAGTCTTCTAGCGGGGGGCTACGAGCAGTACTTC,CATSLLAGGYEQYF
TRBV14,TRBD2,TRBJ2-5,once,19,TGTGCCAGCAGCCCAGAAGGGACTAGCGATTTTCCTTACCAAGAGACCCAGTACTTC,CASSPEGTSDFPYQETQYF
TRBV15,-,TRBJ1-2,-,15,TGTGCCACCAGCAGAGATCGGGGGGGAGCCTATGGCTACACCTTC,CATSRDRGGAYGYTF
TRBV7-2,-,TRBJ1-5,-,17,TGTGCCAGCACCCGCGGGGACGGTAGAAAGCTGGATCAGCCCCAGCATTTT,CASTRGDGRKLDQPQHF
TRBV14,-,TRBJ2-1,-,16,TGTGCCAGCAGCCAAGATAATTATTGGACAATCGATGAGCAGTTCTTC,CASSQDNYWTIDEQFF
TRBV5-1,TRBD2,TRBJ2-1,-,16,TGCGCCAGTTCACTACTAGCGGGAGATATGGGCAATGAGCAGTTCTTC,CASSLLAGDMGNEQFF
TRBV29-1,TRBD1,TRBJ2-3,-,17,TGCAGCGTTCCCTCGCCGCAGTATGGGACAGGCACAGATACGCAGTATTTT,CSVPSPQYGTGTDTQYF
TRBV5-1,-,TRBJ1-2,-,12,TGCGCCAGCAGCTTGGCAGGGGAGGGCTACACCTTC,CASSLAGEGYTF
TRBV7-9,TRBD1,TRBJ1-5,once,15,TGTGCCAGCAGCTCCGACCGGACAGGGGGTCAGCCCCAGCATTTT,CASSSDRTGGQPQHF
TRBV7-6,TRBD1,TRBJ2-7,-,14,TGTGCCAGCAGCTTAACAGGGGGCTCCTACGAGCAGTACTTC,CASSLTGGSYEQYF
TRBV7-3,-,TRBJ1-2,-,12,TGTGCCAGCAGCCTTGACATCTATGGCTACACCTTC,CASSLDIYGYTF
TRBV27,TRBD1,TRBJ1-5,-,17,TGTGCCAGCAGTTCTTCAAGGACAGGGGGTAGGTATCAGCCCCAGCATTTT,CASSSSRTGGRYQPQHF
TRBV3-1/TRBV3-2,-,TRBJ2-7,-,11,TGTGCCAGCAGCCTCTCTGACGAGCAGTACTTC,CASSLSDEQYF
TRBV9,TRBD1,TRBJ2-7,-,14,TGTGCCAGCAGCGTACGACAGGGAGACTACGAGCAGTACTTC,CASSVRQGDYEQYF
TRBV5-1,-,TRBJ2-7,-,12,TGCGCCAGCAGCTTCGGTCAGGCAGAGCAGTACTTC,CASSFGQAEQYF
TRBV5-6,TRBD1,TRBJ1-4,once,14,TGTGCCAGCAGCCGAGGACAGGGGTGGGAAAAACTGTTTTTT,CASSRGQGWEKLFF
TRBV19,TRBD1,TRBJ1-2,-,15,TGTGCCAGTAGTACCCACGGGACAGGGTTCTATGGCTACACCTTC,CASSTHGTGFYGYTF
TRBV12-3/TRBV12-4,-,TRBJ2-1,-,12,TGTGCCAGCAGTTTGAGGGTCAATGAGCAGTTCTTC,CASSLRVNEQFF
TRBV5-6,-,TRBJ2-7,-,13,TGTGCCAGCAGCCGAACTAGGCTTTACGAGCAGTACTTC,CASSRTRLYEQYF
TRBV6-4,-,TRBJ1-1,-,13,TGTGCCAGCAGCTTGGACCCGGGGACTGAAGCTTTCTTT,CASSLDPGTEAFF
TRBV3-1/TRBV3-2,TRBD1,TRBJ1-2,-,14,TGTGCCAGCAGCCAAGAAGGGACAGGGGAAGGCTACACCTTC,CASSQEGTGEGYTF
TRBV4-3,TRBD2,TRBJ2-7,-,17,TGCGCCAGCAGCCAAGAACTAGCGGGGGGGGCTCTCTACGAGCAGTACTTC,CASSQELAGGALYEQYF
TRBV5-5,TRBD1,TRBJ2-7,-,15,TGTGCCAGCAGCTTGGTGGGACAGGGGGTCGACGAGCAGTACTTC,CASSLVGQGVDEQYF
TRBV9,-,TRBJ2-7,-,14,TGTGCCAGCAGCGTGTCAGGGCAGGCCTACGAGCAGTACTTC,CASSVSGQAYEQYF
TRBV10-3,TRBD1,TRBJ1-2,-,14,TGTGCCATCAGCGCGGGACAGGGGATCTATGGCTACACCTTC,CAISAGQGIYGYTF
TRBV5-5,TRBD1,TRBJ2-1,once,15,TGTGCCAGCAGCCGCGGGACAGGGGAGAACAATGAGCAGTTCTTC,CASSRGTGENNEQFF
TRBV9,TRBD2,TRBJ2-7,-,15,TGTGCCAGCAGCCCTCGGGACTATAGCTCCTACGAGCAGTACTTC,CASSPRDYSSYEQYF
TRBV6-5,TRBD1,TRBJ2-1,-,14,TGTGCCAGCAGCTTTATTGGACAGGTTCGTGAGCAGTTCTTC,CASSFIGQVREQFF
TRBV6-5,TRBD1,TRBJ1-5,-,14,TGTGCCAGCAGGTATACAGGGGGGTCAGGGCCCCAGCATTTT,CASRYTGGSGPQHF
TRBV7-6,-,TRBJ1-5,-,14,TGTGCCAGCAGCTTTGCCGGGATAAATCAGCCCCAGCATTTT,CASSFAGINQPQHF
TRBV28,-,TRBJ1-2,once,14,TGTGCCAGCGGAGTCCTACAGGGTCTCTATGGCTACACCTTC,CASGVLQGLYGYTF
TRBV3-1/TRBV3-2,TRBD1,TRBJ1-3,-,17,TGTGCCAGCAGCCAAGATCCCGGGACAGGCACCGGAAACACCATATATTTT,CASSQDPGTGTGNTIYF
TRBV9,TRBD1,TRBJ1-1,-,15,TGTGCCAGCAGCGTACGGACAGGGGTTAACACTGAAGCTTTCTTT,CASSVRTGVNTEAFF
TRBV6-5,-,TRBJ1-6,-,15,TGTGCCAGCAGTTACTCTGTCGGGTATAATTCACCCCTCCACTTT,CASSYSVGYNSPLHF
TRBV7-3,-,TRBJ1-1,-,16,TGTGCCAGCAGCTTAATAGGGGCCCGGGGGTACACTGAAGCTTTCTTT,CASSLIGARGYTEAFF
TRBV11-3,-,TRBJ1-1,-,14,TGTGCCAGCAGCTTATCGGGGGGGAACACTGAAGCTTTCTTT,CASSLSGGNTEAFF
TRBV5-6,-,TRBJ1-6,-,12,TGTGCCAGCAGCTCCTCTTATTCACCCCTCCACTTT,CASSSSYSPLHF
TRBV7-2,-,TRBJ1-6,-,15,TGTGCCAGCAGCTTAGCCTTGCAGGTTAATTCACCCCTCCACTTT,CASSLALQVNSPLHF
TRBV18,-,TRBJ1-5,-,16,TGTGCCAGCTCACCACCTGGCAGGGAAAGCAATCAGCCCCAGCATTTT,CASSPPGRESNQPQHF
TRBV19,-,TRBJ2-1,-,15,TGTGCCAGTAGTATAACTACCGCCTCCTACAATGAGCAGTTCTTC,CASSITTASYNEQFF
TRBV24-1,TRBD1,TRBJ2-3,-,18,TGTGCCACCAGTGATTCCATAATCTCCGGGACAGGGAGGGATACGCAGTATTTT,CATSDSIISGTGRDTQYF
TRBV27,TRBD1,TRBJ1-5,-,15,TGTGCCAGCAGTCAAACAGGGGGTGGCAATCAGCCCCAGCATTTT,CASSQTGGGNQPQHF
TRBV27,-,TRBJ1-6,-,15,TGTGCCAGCAAGTTACAGGGAGAGAATAATTCACCCCTCCACTTT,CASKLQGENNSPLHF
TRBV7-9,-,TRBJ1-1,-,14,TGTGCCAGCAGCTTCGCGGGTAGGACGACTGAAGCTTTCTTT,CASSFAGRTTEAFF
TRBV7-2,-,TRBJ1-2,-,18,TGTGCCAGCAGCTTAGGCGTATCTGCGTATTTAAACCCCTATGGCTACACCTTC,CASSLGVSAYLNPYGYTF
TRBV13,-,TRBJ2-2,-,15,TGTGCCAGCAGCTTAGAAGAGGAATGGGCCGGGGAGCTGTTTTTT,CASSLEEEWAGELFF
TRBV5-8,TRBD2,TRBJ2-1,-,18,TGTGCCAGCAGCTTCGGACTAGCGGGGATGAGCTCCTACAATGAGCAGTTCTTC,CASSFGLAGMSSYNEQFF